This TCR beta chain was sequenced in a study of shared clonotypes between healthy human individuals. Per the germline V gene, CDR1 is SEHNR and CDR2 is FQNEAQ (reference sequence). Unmatched junction bases numbered 7, after V lost 4 bases and J lost 0 bases. CDR3 length: 17 amino acids. Per the study methods: Owing to the provision of junction-only sequences devoid of quality scores by immunoSEQ, filtering differed. Sequencing was performed with immunoSEQ multiplex PCR; in TCRdb, only in-frame clones are kept and a portion is missing. That table is the source of V, J and clone size, and D and trimming were worked out from the DNA. The table has hundreds of thousands of clones, 95% to 98% seen once. Naive CD8 populations comprised CD45RO-negative cells positively selected for CCR7, excluding terminally differentiated effector memory CD45RA+ cells.

Source material: naive CD8+ T cells sorted from blood. The clonotype originates from a man aged 30 to 45 in good health. This chain connects TRBV7-9 to TRBJ2-3; 10 bases line up with TRBD2. In DNA, the CDR3 is TGTGCCAGCAGCTCCGTAGCGACTAGCGGGAGCACAGATACGCAGTATTTT. Its protein product is CASSSVATSGSTDTQYF. Full variable domain (rest looked up from reference TRBV7-9 and TRBJ2-3): DTGVSQNPRHKITKRGQNVTFRCDPISEHNRLYWYRQTLGQGPEFLTYFQNEAQLEKSRLLSDRFSAERPKGSFSTLEIQRTEQGDSAMYLCASSSVATSGSTDTQYFGPGTRLTVL.